This T cell receptor (beta chain) was observed in a study of shared clonotypes between healthy human individuals. Study-level background: The composition of the donors was two women and a few men aged 18 to 49. The study used three CD4 naive, three CD4 memory, two CD8 naive and one CD8 memory plate per donor.

The V and J ends lost 1 base and 4 bases, in that order; junction bases with no gene match: 9. The CDR3 is made up of 17 amino acids. Germline V gene lookup returns CDR1 SGHVS and CDR2 FQNEAQ. Generated by immunoSEQ multiplex PCR, the TCRdb table keeps only in-frame clones and is missing some. Among about 2.4 million clones, over 85% were seen once, and the ten largest hold about 0.39%. As to this clone: Its specificity is not known.

Study-level results: A reduction in generation probabilities was seen for non-shared clonotypes relative to those shared by all four donors. Only blood was sampled, and tissue TCR repertoires likely differ from blood ones.

Material: naive CD4+ T cells from PBMCs. Subset reported: CD45RA+ positively selected. The sequence was collected from a man aged 18 to 29 in good health. Some clones in this sample may be carry-over from other donors' samples. The V gene is TRBV7-8, the J gene TRBJ1-4, with TRBD1 matching 7 bases. The DNA of the CDR3 is TGTGCCAGCAGCTTAGGATATAGAGGACAGGTTAATGAAAAACTGTTTTTT. Translating gives CASSLGYRGQVNEKLFF.